Below, 16 T cell receptor beta chains from the same sample are listed, as sequenced in a study of T cell changes during pregnancy in multiple sclerosis. Sequencing was performed with immunoSEQ multiplex PCR; in TCRdb, only in-frame clones are kept and a portion is missing. The profile covers tens of thousands of clones, with 80% to 90% appearing a single time and more than 0.3% taken by the ten largest. The sample in question was CD4+ T cells from peripheral blood mononuclear cells, obtained in the third trimester of pregnancy. These receptors all come from a female donor with multiple sclerosis, enrolled in a pregnancy study.

V is TRBV7-9 and J is TRBJ2-5; 10 positions agree with TRBD1. In germline, CDR1 is SEHNR, CDR2 FQNEAQ (reference sequence). The CDR3 sequence is 18 residues long. The V segment lost 1 base and the J segment 4 bases; nucleotides outside the gene matches: 12. CDR3 DNA: TGTGCCAGCAGCTTAGGCTGGACAGGGGGTCGGGTTGGAGAGACCCAGTACTTC. Its protein product is CASSLGWTGGRVGETQYF.

The rearrangement joins TRBV6-6 to TRBJ1-1; 7 bases are a match to TRBD1. The CDR3 runs to 14 residues. Germline assignment: CDR1 MNHNY and CDR2 SVGAGI (reference sequence). With V trimmed by 6 bases and J by 4 bases, 8 bases remained unmatched. This CDR3 is CASSAQGQSTEAFF. CDR3 in DNA: TGTGCCAGCAGCGCACAGGGGCAGAGCACTGAAGCTTTCTTT.

The chain recombines TRBV5-1 with TRBJ2-2, with D possibly matching TRBD1 (5 bases). This CDR3 contains 14 residues. The germline V gene has CDR1 SGHRS and CDR2 YFSETQ. Deletions cut 0 bases from V and 3 bases from J, with 6 bases between. The CDR3 DNA reads TGCGCCAGCAGCTTGGGACAGTACACCGGGGAGCTGTTTTTT. Amino acids: CASSLGQYTGELFF.

This clone was recorded once. This chain links TRBV7-2 with TRBJ2-4, with a tentative D call TRBD2 (5 bases). CDR3 length equals 13 residues. Germline V CDR1 and CDR2: SGHTA, FQGNSA. Trimming left V 1 base short and J 9 bases short, with 10 bases between. The CDR3 nucleotides are TGTGCCAGCAGCTTAGAAGAGGGAAGCATTCAGTACTTC. Amino acid sequence: CASSLEEGSIQYF.

Notes on this clone: The junction shows a germline mismatch at one end, possibly a read error. The CDR3 DNA sequence: TGTGCCAGCAGCATAGCGGGAGGACCATACGAGCAGTACTTC. It is translated as CASSIAGGPYEQYF. This rearrangement joins TRBV7-2 to TRBJ2-7; 10 nucleotides align to TRBD2. This CDR3 spans 14 amino acids. The germline gives CDR1 SGHTA, CDR2 FQGNSA.

The chain has TRBV6-5 and TRBJ1-2, with 9 bases identical to TRBD1. Germline CDR1 is MNHEY and CDR2 is SVGAGI. The length of the CDR3 is 16 residues. After removal of 0 bases from V and 0 bases from J, the junction contained 2 bases not matched to a gene. The CDR3 DNA follows: TGTGCCAGCAGTTACTCGACAGGGGGAGCTAACTATGGCTACACCTTC. Amino acid sequence: CASSYSTGGANYGYTF.

The CDR3 DNA reads TGTGCCGCACGACCGGGACAGTCTTCTGGGGCCAACGTCCTGACTTTC. As protein: CAARPGQSSGANVLTF. The chain uses TRBV10-3 and TRBJ2-6; 7 bases fit TRBD1. The J segment lost 1 base and the V segment lost 11 bases, leaving 11 bases of the junction unmatched. Germline loops: CDR1 ENHRY, CDR2 SYGVKD. The CDR3 spans 16 residues.

The chain couples TRBV18 to TRBJ2-5; 8 positions agree with TRBD1. The CDR3 loop spans 16 amino acids. CDR1 and CDR2 from the germline V gene are KGHSH and LQKENI. Trimming at V came to 0 bases and at J to 5 bases, leaving 8 bases not matched to a gene. The DNA of the CDR3 is TGTGCCAGCTCACCACCCGCGACAGGGGTGAGGGAGACCCAGTACTTC. It specifies CASSPPATGVRETQYF.

The gene calls are TRBV7-2 and TRBJ2-3; D is unresolved. This CDR3 region has 13 residues. Trimming took 1 base from V and 6 from J, leaving 8 bases between them. Germline-derived CDR1 and CDR2 are SGHTA and FQGNSA. CDR3 DNA sequence: TGTGCCAGCAGCTTAGATGGGCAGGATACGCAGTATTTT. Encoded protein: CASSLDGQDTQYF.

V usage is TRBV10-2 and J usage is TRBJ2-1; the match to TRBD2 covers 9 bases. CDR3 length equals 16 residues. Trimming cost V 2 bases and J 10 bases; bases outside gene matches: 12. Germline V gene data show CDR1 as WSHSY and CDR2 as SAAADI. The CDR3 sequence is CASSEGYGRGGEEQFF. CDR3 sequence (DNA): TGCGCCAGCAGTGAGGGCTATGGGCGGGGGGGGGAAGAGCAGTTCTTC.

This chain links TRBV29-1 with TRBJ1-1; weak D call: TRBD1 (6 bases). Germline CDR1 SQVTM, CDR2 ANQGSEA. V was shortened by 4 bases and J by 11 bases, with 11 bases between the two germline ends. The CDR3 has 10 amino acids. The CDR3 loop is CSVGQDNAFF. CDR3 nucleotides: TGCAGCGTTGGACAGGACAACGCTTTCTTT.

CDR3 sequence (DNA): TGTGCCAGCAGCGCGGACAGGGGAATCCAGCATTTT. Protein sequence: CASSADRGIQHF. This rearrangement joins TRBV6-1 to TRBJ1-5, with TRBD1 identical over 9 bases. Germline-derived CDR1 and CDR2 are MNHNS and SASEGT. The CDR3 has 12 residues. J gave up 12 bases and V 6 bases, and 6 bases lay outside the gene matches.

In DNA form, the CDR3 reads TGTGCCAGCAGCCTAGGAGGTGCGGACTGGGTGGGGCAGTACTTC. Residues: CASSLGGADWVGQYF. The chain carries TRBV5-6 and TRBJ2-7; tentatively, D is TRBD2 (5 bases). The V end lost 4 bases, the J end lost 9 bases, and 23 bases lay between the germline ends. Germline loops: CDR1 SGHDT, CDR2 YYEEEE. The CDR3 length is 15 residues.

This chain links TRBV9 with TRBJ1-1; D not certain. Germline loops: CDR1 SGDLS, CDR2 YYNGEE. This CDR3 has 13 residues. V lost 3 bases, J lost 8 bases, and 14 bases lay in between. CDR3 protein: CASSETGRGEAFF. In DNA form, the CDR3 reads TGTGCCAGCAGCGAGACCGGACGAGGGGAAGCTTTCTTT. The complete variable domain, with remaining parts taken from reference TRBV9 and TRBJ1-1, reads DSGVTQTPKHLITATGQRVTLRCSPRSGDLSVYWYQQSLDQGLQFLIQYYNGEERAKGNILERFSAQQFPDLHSELNLSSLELGDSALYFCASSETGRGEAFFGQGTRLTVV.

The chain joins TRBV11-2 to TRBJ2-3; 8 bases are a match to TRBD2. This CDR3 comprises 15 residues. The germline gives CDR1 SGHAT, CDR2 FQNNGV. The J segment lost 6 bases and the V segment lost 1 base, leaving 6 bases of the junction unmatched. This CDR3 is CASSLGAGGGDTQYF. As DNA, the CDR3 is TGTGCCAGCAGCTTAGGCGCGGGAGGAGGGGATACGCAGTATTTT.

This chain connects TRBV7-8 to TRBJ1-5; TRBD1 is a possible D gene (6 bases). V was clipped by 8 bases and J by 4 bases, with 12 bases between them. The CDR3 consists of 13 residues. Germline CDR1 and CDR2: SGHVS and FQNEAQ. The CDR3 protein is CASHRDINQPQHF. The CDR3 DNA reads TGTGCCAGCCACCGGGACATTAATCAGCCCCAGCATTTT.